The sequence of this TCR beta chain was determined in a study of type 1 and type 2 diabetes patients. Study-wide background: Magnetic bead positive selection isolated CD4+ or CD8+ T cells from PBMCs. Study-level points and caveats: Some T1D-only expanded clones might appear in more T2D or control samples. Age and gender were not matched between study groups, possibly biasing interpretation.

The PCR template was genomic DNA. The TCR beta CDR3 region was amplified using 30 forward and 13 reverse primers. Using its own MiXCR run on the multiplex PCR reads, TCRdb lists one record per CDR3 protein. The data show more than 250,000 distinct CDR3 sequences, around 47% seen once. Comment on this clonotype: Its antigen is not identified.

This CDR3 contains 16 residues. The germline CDR1 and CDR2 sequences are MNHNY and SVGAGI (reference sequence). V lost 4 bases and J lost 7; bases outside the gene matches: 11. The receptor comes from a man between 18 and 35 years old with type 2 diabetes. The sample consisted of peripheral blood mononuclear cells (PBMCs). The chain has TRBV6-6 and TRBJ2-1; 9 bases fit TRBD1. The CDR3 sequence is CASSLKGTGIWNEQFF. For the CDR3, the DNA is TGTGCCAGCAGTTTGAAAGGGACAGGGATCTGGAATGAGCAGTTCTTC.